A single sample gave rise to the 10 T cell receptor beta chains below, sequenced in a study of cytomegalovirus exposure and HLA in healthy donors. The PCR had 60 Vbeta and 13 Jbeta primers. Clones were read by immunoSEQ multiplex PCR, and TCRdb kept only the in-frame ones, dropping some. This repertoire shows tens of thousands of clones, 80% to 90% found once; its top ten account for 2.5% to 3.5%. Sequences were obtained from PBMCs. Every receptor here comes from a woman aged 25 to 45 in good health and CMV-seronegative.

As DNA, the CDR3 is TGTGCCTGGAGTAGGACAGGAGAAGCTTTCTTT. Its translation: CAWSRTGEAFF. This sequence joins TRBV30 and TRBJ1-1, with 7 nucleotides matching TRBD1. Trimming at V came to 2 bases and at J to 8 bases, leaving 2 bases not matched to a gene. This CDR3 is built from 11 residues. CDR1 is GTSNPN, CDR2 SVGIG, per germline (reference sequence).

CDR3 DNA: TGTGCCAGCAGTGGGACAGGGGGCACTGAAGCTTTCTTT. It yields the protein CASSGTGGTEAFF. The V call is TRBV27, the J call TRBJ1-1, with 11 bases aligning to TRBD1. The CDR3 contains 13 residues. CDR1 MNHEY and CDR2 SMNVEV come from the germline V gene (reference sequence). V trimming: 5 bases; J trimming: 4 bases; junction bases outside the gene matches: 0.

The sample holds a few counts of this clone. The chain links TRBV5-1 to TRBJ2-5, with no clear D. The CDR3 contains 14 residues. Germline CDR1 and CDR2: SGHRS and YFSETQ. With 1 base removed from V and 1 base from J, the gap between germline ends came to 8 bases. CDR3 sequence: CASSLMSLQETQYF. The CDR3, as DNA: TGCGCCAGCAGCTTGATGTCCCTCCAAGAGACCCAGTACTTC.

V and J are TRBV9 and TRBJ1-2, with D tentatively TRBD1 (6 bases). Trimming left V 5 bases short and J 5 bases short, with 13 bases between. This CDR3 spans 13 amino acids. CDR1 and CDR2 from the germline V gene are SGDLS and YYNGEE. This CDR3 reads CASRSGTQYGYTF. CDR3 bases: TGTGCCAGCAGATCCGGGACACAGTATGGCTACACCTTC. Supplemented by reference TRBV9 and TRBJ1-2, the full variable domain reads DSGVTQTPKHLITATGQRVTLRCSPRSGDLSVYWYQQSLDQGLQFLIQYYNGEERAKGNILERFSAQQFPDLHSELNLSSLELGDSALYFCASRSGTQYGYTFGSGTRLTVV.

The gene calls are TRBV5-4 and TRBJ2-3; 7 bases map to TRBD1. V was pared by 2 bases and J by 6 bases, with 6 bases of the junction left unmatched. The germline CDR1 and CDR2 sequences are SGHNT and YYREEE (reference sequence). This CDR3 is 14 amino acids long. The CDR3 reads CASSLTGAGDTQYF. The CDR3 coding sequence is TGTGCCAGCAGCTTAACAGGGGCTGGCGATACGCAGTATTTT.

The chain links TRBV28 to TRBJ1-4, with TRBD1 matching over 10 bases. CDR1 and CDR2 from the germline V gene are MDHEN and SYDVKM. Losses at the gene ends were 3 bases for V and 4 bases for J; bases not matched to a gene: 2. This CDR3 has 15 amino acids. The CDR3 here is CASSLGQGYNEKLFF. The CDR3 region has the DNA TGTGCCAGCAGTTTGGGACAGGGGTATAATGAAAAACTGTTTTTT.

The chain is built from TRBV7-6 and TRBJ2-7; 10 bases line up with TRBD2. CDR3 length: 13 amino acids. Looked up from germline, CDR1 is SGHVS and CDR2 is FNYEAQ. The V segment lost 6 bases and the J segment 2 bases; nucleotides outside the gene matches: 1. The CDR3 loop is CASSGLAAYEQYF. As DNA, the CDR3 is TGTGCCAGCAGTGGACTAGCGGCCTACGAGCAGTACTTC.

This clone was detected only a few times. The chain couples TRBV7-2 to TRBJ2-3; D gene uncertain. Trimming removed 3 bases at V and 1 base at J, with 8 bases between. The germline CDR1 and CDR2 sequences are SGHTA and FQGNSA. The CDR3 loop spans 14 amino acids. The CDR3 spells CASSFQIRTDTQYF. The CDR3 nucleotides read TGTGCCAGCAGCTTTCAGATCCGCACAGATACGCAGTATTTT.

This clone was seen a few times. The junction departs from the called germline gene at one end, perhaps through a read error. The chain couples TRBV7-9 to TRBJ1-2, with 10 positions matching TRBD1. The CDR3 length is 16 residues. Germline V gene data show CDR1 as SEHNR and CDR2 as FQNEAQ (reference sequence). The CDR3 DNA reads as TGTTCCAGCAGCCACAATCCGGGACAGGGGAACTATGGCTACACCTTC. It is translated as CSSSHNPGQGNYGYTF. Supplemented by reference TRBV7-9 and TRBJ1-2, the full variable domain reads DTGVSQNPRHKITKRGQNVTFRCDPISEHNRLYWYRQTLGQGPEFLTYFQNEAQLEKSRLLSDRFSAERPKGSFSTLEIQRTEQGDSAMYLCSSSHNPGQGNYGYTFGSGTRLTVV.

The genes are TRBV7-2 and TRBJ1-6; 8 bases are shared with TRBD1. Germline loops: CDR1 SGHTA, CDR2 FQGNSA. The V segment lost 5 bases and the J segment 0 bases; nucleotides outside the gene matches: 9. This CDR3 comprises 18 residues. DNA for the CDR3: TGTGCCAGCAGCCCGCAGGGGGCAGGAGGCTCCTATAATTCACCCCTCCACTTT. This translates into CASSPQGAGGSYNSPLHF.